This TCR beta chain appears in the sequencing data of a study of T cell responses to AZD1222 COVID-19 vaccine. The V gene's germline CDR1 is SGHRS and CDR2 YFSETQ. The CDR3 contains 16 residues. V was cut by 2 bases and J by 2 bases, with 14 bases left in between. The data were produced by immunoSEQ multiplex PCR, yet TCRdb's version contains in-frame clones alone and is incomplete. The table shows around 110,000 clones, with roughly 93% occurring only once. This clone occurred a few times. Its target is unknown. Study results and caveats: Regions 160-218 and 743-854 held dominance among vaccine-associated CD4 TCRs, which spanned spike. Per reports, nearly half of all spike-specific TCRs target regions that are unmutated in variants. Among the donors, most were white British and more were female, and clonal diversity was possibly underestimated.

Investigators merged groups given second doses at roughly 4 or roughly 12 weeks. The TCR originated in an adult who received the AZD1222 COVID-19 vaccine. The material was peripheral blood, obtained 28 days after the second AZD1222 dose. This chain links TRBV5-1 with TRBJ2-1; D gene unclear. Here the CDR3 reads CASSFALDGTYNEQFF. The CDR3 DNA is TGCGCCAGCAGCTTCGCCCTTGATGGAACCTACAATGAGCAGTTCTTC.